This record concerns one TCR beta chain sequence. After removal of 10 bases from V and 4 bases from J, the junction contained 6 bases not matched to a gene. This CDR3 has 12 amino acids. CDR1 and CDR2 from the germline V gene are MNHEY and SVGAGI. This specimen belongs to a study of blood T cell repertoires in COVID-19. Across the study: The study drew acute and convalescent COVID-19 samples from the United States, Italy and Spain.

Cohorts were determined from participant-reported clinical history. Clones were read by immunoSEQ multiplex PCR, and TCRdb kept only the in-frame ones, dropping some. The data show 270,000 or so clones, approximately 90% seen once. The sequence was obtained from a woman aged 35 to 49 with acute COVID-19. Sequencing used PBMCs or T cells enriched from blood (not recorded which). The genes are TRBV6-5 and TRBJ1-2, with 7 bases identical to TRBD1. CDR3 DNA: TGTGCCACCATAGACAGGGCCTATGGCTACACCTTC. It is translated as CATIDRAYGYTF.